This is a list of T cell receptor beta chains from one sample in a study of shared clonotypes between healthy human individuals. Repertoires were generated with immunoSEQ multiplex PCR, while TCRdb's copy carries only in-frame clones and drops some. Of just over 2,000,000 clones in the sample, roughly 95% were seen once. The sample was naive CD8+ T cells sorted from blood. Receptors were obtained from a man between 18 and 35 years old in good health. The CDR3 runs from the conserved cysteine through the conserved F or W. A D gene is named only where the DNA matches it firmly. For some rows the clone size is stated as once, few or many, or as a class when expanded; others skip it.

>-|-|TRBJ1-1|15|TRBV5-5
CASSAVGGLNTEAFF
TGTGCCAGCAGCGCGGTCGGAGGGTTGAACACTGAAGCTTTCTTT
>TRBD1|-|TRBJ2-7|16|TRBV4-1
CASSQLLGQGMGEQYF
TGCGCCAGCAGCCAACTCCTTGGACAGGGGATGGGCGAGCAGTACTTC
>-|-|TRBJ2-7|15|TRBV5-1
CASSPQDAPVGEQYF
TGCGCCAGCAGCCCCCAGGACGCTCCCGTAGGAGAGCAGTACTTC
>TRBD1|-|TRBJ2-7|14|TRBV5-1
CASSRSTGTYEQYF
TGCGCCAGCAGCCGCTCGACAGGGACCTACGAGCAGTACTTC
>-|-|TRBJ2-7|14|TRBV2
CASMSGAGSYEQYF
TGTGCCAGCATGAGTGGCGCGGGCTCCTACGAGCAGTACTTC
>-|-|TRBJ2-7|15|TRBV7-9
CASSLAQGTYTEQYF
TGTGCCAGCAGCCTCGCCCAAGGGACGTACACTGAGCAGTACTTC
>TRBD2|-|TRBJ2-1|17|TRBV7-9
CASSSGLAGTIYNEQFF
TGTGCCAGCAGCTCGGGACTAGCGGGAACCATCTACAATGAGCAGTTCTTC
>TRBD2|-|TRBJ2-3|15|TRBV5-4
CASSISGGATDTQYF
TGTGCCAGCAGCATTAGCGGGGGGGCCACAGATACGCAGTATTTT
>TRBD1|-|TRBJ2-7|15|TRBV7-2
CASSFQGVGGYEQYF
TGTGCCAGCAGTTTTCAGGGGGTGGGTGGCTACGAGCAGTACTTC
>TRBD1|-|TRBJ1-5|15|TRBV27
CASSPGGRPGEPQHF
TGTGCCAGCAGTCCAGGGGGGCGCCCCGGGGAGCCCCAGCATTTT
>TRBD1|-|TRBJ1-2|14|TRBV7-9
CASSLRDSNYGYTF
TGTGCCAGCAGCTTAAGGGACAGTAACTATGGCTACACCTTC
>TRBD2|-|TRBJ2-1|19|TRBV5-1
CASAVKGLAGGYSYNEQFF
TGCGCCAGCGCCGTAAAAGGGCTAGCGGGAGGCTACTCCTACAATGAGCAGTTCTTC
>-|-|TRBJ2-2|14|TRBV13
CASSLVGNTGELFF
TGTGCCAGCAGCTTAGTAGGGAACACCGGGGAGCTGTTTTTT
>-|-|TRBJ2-5|14|TRBV10-3
CAISNTASGETQYF
TGTGCCATCAGTAACACCGCGAGTGGGGAGACCCAGTACTTC
>-|-|TRBJ1-6|13|TRBV15
CATSKDSFSPLHF
TGTGCCACCAGCAAAGACAGTTTCTCACCCCTCCACTTT
>TRBD1|-|TRBJ2-7|14|TRBV6-1
CASRVQGAGYEQYF
TGTGCCAGCAGAGTACAGGGGGCTGGCTACGAGCAGTACTTC
>-|-|TRBJ2-5|14|TRBV5-6
CASSLAGTQETQYF
TGTGCCAGCAGCTTGGCCGGGACCCAAGAGACCCAGTACTTC
>TRBD1|few|TRBJ1-1|15|TRBV10-3
CAISEGQGVNTEAFF
TGTGCCATCAGTGAGGGGCAGGGGGTGAACACTGAAGCTTTCTTT
>TRBD1|-|TRBJ2-7|16|TRBV4-1
CASSQGVRQGTDEQYF
TGCGCCAGCAGCCAAGGGGTTCGACAGGGAACTGACGAGCAGTACTTC
>-|-|TRBJ2-7|16|TRBV23-1
CASTNVGPPNLYEQYF
TGCGCCAGCACTAACGTAGGACCCCCAAACCTCTACGAGCAGTACTTC
>TRBD2|-|TRBJ2-2|16|TRBV19
CASTPTGGDYTGELFF
TGTGCCAGTACCCCAACGGGGGGTGACTACACCGGGGAGCTGTTTTTT
>-|once|TRBJ1-3|15|TRBV28
CASGVTADSGNTIYF
TGTGCCAGCGGGGTGACAGCGGACTCTGGAAACACCATATATTTT